Below, 10 T cell receptor beta chains from the same sample are listed, as sequenced in a study of sequential checkpoint blockade in melanoma. Treatment indicated: randomized to nivolumab then ipilimumab (arm A) or the reverse (arm B). Here immunoSEQ multiplex PCR was the method, and the copy in TCRdb shows in-frame clones only, minus some. The sample comprises under 20,000 clones, around two thirds of which are singletons, and roughly 12% rests with the top ten. The sequences come from CD8+ T cells sorted from blood (inferred from file names), collected from a patient given nivolumab and ipilimumab in sequence. The receptors come from a human donor with melanoma.

V is TRBV7-2 and J is TRBJ1-3; the D gene is possibly TRBD1 (6 bases). With 6 bases removed from V and 1 base from J, the gap between germline ends came to 13 bases. The CDR3 contains 15 residues. From germline, CDR1 is SGHTA and CDR2 FQGNSA. The CDR3 DNA follows: TGTGCCAGCAGACGCCGGGACACTTCTGGAAACACCATATATTTT. It is translated as CASRRRDTSGNTIYF.

This clone is a singleton in its sample. The chain recombines TRBV4-2 with TRBJ2-4; D unresolved. The germline V and J ends were trimmed by 3 bases and 3 bases, with 12 bases remaining between them. Germline loops: CDR1 LGHNA, CDR2 YNFKEQ. The CDR3 totals 15 residues. CDR3 loop: CASSHRDTSKNIQYF. The CDR3 nucleotides are TGTGCCAGCAGCCACAGAGACACGAGCAAAAACATTCAGTACTTC.

This clone was counted a few times. V and J are TRBV30 and TRBJ2-5, with 7 bases fitting TRBD1. CDR3 length: 15 amino acids. CDR1 and CDR2 (germline): GTSNPN, SVGIG (reference sequence). V dropped 0 bases and J dropped 4; count of bases not matched to a gene: 8. CDR3 nucleotides: TGTGCCTGGAGTGTTGACGACAGGGCAGGAGAGACCCAGTACTTC. The encoded protein is CAWSVDDRAGETQYF.

This chain uses TRBV14 with TRBJ2-7, with D maybe TRBD1 (7 bases). There are 13 residues in the CDR3. Germline V lookup: CDR1 SGHDN, CDR2 FVKESK. Trimming removed 10 bases from V and 6 bases from J, with 19 bases in between. The CDR3 region is CATSHTQGGEQYF. CDR3 nucleotides: TGTGCCACCTCGCACACCCAGGGGGGCGAGCAGTACTTC.

The chain links TRBV9 to TRBJ2-1; 7 bases agree with TRBD1. Germline V gene lookup returns CDR1 SGDLS and CDR2 YYNGEE. Trimming took 3 bases from V and 5 from J; bases not matched to a gene: 14. CDR3 length equals 17 residues. This CDR3 is CASSARQGSEYDNEQFF. For the CDR3, the DNA is TGTGCCAGCAGCGCCAGACAGGGTTCGGAGTATGACAATGAGCAGTTCTTC.

For the CDR3, the DNA is TGTGCCAGCAGTTTGGGCCTAACCTATGGCTACACCTTC. Translated, it gives CASSLGLTYGYTF. The chain is built from TRBV6-1 and TRBJ1-2, with D uncertain. The length of the CDR3 is 13 residues. V lost 5 bases and J lost 4, with 11 bases in between. The germline V gene has CDR1 MNHNS and CDR2 SASEGT.

Only one count was recorded for this clone. The chain joins TRBV9 to TRBJ1-1; weak D call: TRBD1 (5 bases). This CDR3 is built from 12 residues. V was cut by 3 bases and J by 7 bases, with 10 bases left in between. Germline CDR1 SGDLS, CDR2 YYNGEE. The CDR3 loop is CASSADSLEAFF. In nucleotides, the CDR3 is TGTGCCAGCAGCGCAGACAGCCTTGAAGCTTTCTTT.

The V call is TRBV27, the J call TRBJ2-1; perhaps TRBD1 as D (5 bases). Trimming took off 0 bases at V and 10 bases at J, with 19 bases between the two ends. CDR3 length: 16 residues. The germline CDR1 and CDR2 sequences are MNHEY and SMNVEV (reference sequence). This CDR3 reads CASSLSQGRSISEQFF. DNA of the CDR3: TGTGCCAGCAGTTTATCGCAGGGCAGGTCGATATCCGAGCAGTTCTTC.

This chain links TRBV10-1 with TRBJ2-3, with D tentatively TRBD2 (6 bases). Per germline, CDR1 WNHNN and CDR2 SYGVQD (reference sequence). This CDR3 region has 15 residues. Trimming cost V 3 bases and J 1 base, with 11 bases left between them. CDR3 coding DNA: TGCGCCAGCAGTGAAAAAGCGGGCCGCACAGATACGCAGTATTTT. Its protein is CASSEKAGRTDTQYF.

This CDR3 reads CATSRDIHNEQFF. In DNA, the CDR3 is TGTGCCACCAGCAGAGATATCCACAATGAGCAGTTCTTC. The chain employs TRBV15 and TRBJ2-1; D is undetermined. Germline CDR1 is LNHNV and CDR2 is YYDKDF (reference sequence). CDR3 length: 13 residues. V shed 0 bases and J shed 5 bases, with 5 bases lying between them. Full variable domain (rest looked up from reference TRBV15 and TRBJ2-1): DAMVIQNPRYQVTQFGKPVTLSCSQTLNHNVMYWYQQKSSQAPKLLFHYYDKDFNNEADTPDNFQSRRPNTSFCFLDIRSPGLGDTAMYLCATSRDIHNEQFFGPGTRLTVL.